This is a list of T cell receptor beta chains from one sample in a study of shared clonotypes between healthy human individuals. TCRdb keeps only in-frame clones here, not all; method: immunoSEQ multiplex PCR. This sample has about 2.1 million clones, with around 95% found just once. Sequencing was performed on naive CD8+ T cells from PBMCs. These receptors all come from a man in his late teens or twenties in good health. Some clones in this sample may be carry-over from other donors' samples. Each CDR3 is given with its conserved first and last residue. D genes are given only for firm matches. A clone size is listed for some rows: how often the clone was seen (once, few, many), or a class if it is expanded.

v_gene	abundance	d_gene	j_gene	CDR3aa	CDR3nt
TRBV28	NA	TRBD1	TRBJ2-7	CASSFTTGGSYEQYF	TGTGCCAGCAGTTTTACGACAGGGGGCTCCTACGAGCAGTACTTC
TRBV2	NA	TRBD2	TRBJ2-7	CASIQNERGYYEQYF	TGTGCCAGCATACAAAATGAGCGGGGGTACTACGAGCAGTACTTC
TRBV5-6	NA	NA	TRBJ1-2	CASSLVTTYGYTF	TGTGCCAGCAGCTTGGTTACCACCTATGGCTACACCTTC
TRBV9	once	NA	TRBJ2-3	CASSAQGGDTQYF	TGTGCCAGCAGCGCCCAGGGAGGAGATACGCAGTATTTT
TRBV7-9	NA	TRBD2	TRBJ2-7	CASSPTSGSLYEQYF	TGTGCCAGCAGCCCGACTAGCGGGAGCCTCTACGAGCAGTACTTC
TRBV6-6	NA	NA	TRBJ2-3	CASNSAGITDTQYF	TGTGCCAGCAACTCCGCGGGGATCACAGATACGCAGTATTTT
TRBV27	NA	NA	TRBJ1-1	CASLGRWGIGTEAFF	TGTGCCAGCCTGGGCCGGTGGGGGATAGGCACTGAAGCTTTCTTT
TRBV11-2	once	NA	TRBJ2-7	CASSLDPPGRINYEQYF	TGTGCCAGCAGCTTAGATCCTCCGGGACGGATTAACTACGAGCAGTACTTC
TRBV10-3	NA	NA	TRBJ2-7	CAISDPGGRGVYEQYF	TGTGCCATCAGTGATCCCGGTGGCAGGGGGGTCTACGAGCAGTACTTC
TRBV5-4	NA	NA	TRBJ2-3	CASSLGPGVTQYF	TGTGCCAGCAGCTTGGGGCCAGGGGTTACGCAGTATTTT
TRBV25-1	NA	NA	TRBJ2-2	CASSPPLGATNTGELFF	TGTGCCAGCAGTCCCCCGTTGGGGGCGACGAACACCGGGGAGCTGTTTTTT
TRBV7-3	NA	TRBD1	TRBJ1-1	CASSPTGVGTEAFF	TGTGCCAGCAGCCCGACAGGGGTAGGAACTGAAGCTTTCTTT
TRBV6-5	once	NA	TRBJ1-1	CASSYSAWLNTEAFF	TGTGCCAGCAGTTACTCGGCGTGGTTGAACACTGAAGCTTTCTTT
TRBV30	NA	NA	TRBJ1-1	CAWDEGGGTEAFF	TGTGCCTGGGATGAGGGCGGCGGCACTGAAGCTTTCTTT
TRBV7-9	NA	NA	TRBJ1-2	CASSPGGPSYGYTF	TGTGCCAGCAGCCCGGGGGGCCCCTCCTATGGCTACACCTTC
TRBV7-9	once	TRBD2	TRBJ2-1	CASSLPGGRGLAGDYEQFF	TGTGCCAGCAGCTTGCCCGGAGGACGAGGACTAGCGGGAGACTATGAGCAGTTCTTC
TRBV5-1	NA	TRBD2	TRBJ2-2	CASSLETSAAGELFF	TGCGCCAGCAGCTTGGAAACTAGCGCTGCCGGGGAGCTGTTTTTT
TRBV10-2	NA	NA	TRBJ2-1	CASLLGAYNEQFF	TGCGCCAGCCTCCTTGGAGCTTACAATGAGCAGTTCTTC
TRBV28	NA	NA	TRBJ1-4	CASSFWTENEKLFF	TGTGCCAGCAGTTTTTGGACAGAAAATGAAAAACTGTTTTTT
TRBV6-5	NA	NA	TRBJ2-2	CASSFGRELFF	TGTGCCAGCAGTTTCGGGCGGGAGCTGTTTTTT
TRBV5-8	once	TRBD2	TRBJ2-3	CATVGGRSDTQYF	TGTGCCACAGTCGGCGGGAGGTCTGATACGCAGTATTTT
TRBV28	NA	TRBD2	TRBJ2-7	CASSLQSSGRGRYF	TGTGCCAGCAGTTTACAGTCTAGCGGGAGGGGTCGGTACTTC
TRBV7-9	NA	NA	TRBJ2-5	CATPEGVGWQETQYF	TGTGCCACACCTGAGGGGGTAGGATGGCAAGAGACCCAGTACTTC
TRBV5-1	NA	TRBD1	TRBJ1-2	CASSSGTGPYGYTF	TGCGCCAGCAGCTCCGGGACAGGGCCCTATGGCTACACCTTC
TRBV28	NA	NA	TRBJ2-7	CASSRPRAGDEQYF	TGTGCCAGCAGCCGGCCCCGCGCTGGGGACGAGCAGTACTTC
TRBV7-6	NA	NA	TRBJ1-1	CASSPLSGSAEAFF	TGTGCCAGCAGCCCACTCTCAGGTAGCGCTGAAGCTTTCTTT
TRBV7-7	NA	NA	TRBJ2-2	CASSRQVGNTGELFF	TGTGCCAGCAGCCGACAGGTGGGGAACACCGGGGAGCTGTTTTTT
TRBV25-1	NA	TRBD2	TRBJ2-5	CASSEPLAGVGETQYF	TGTGCCAGCAGTGAACCCCTAGCGGGAGTTGGTGAGACCCAGTACTTC
TRBV7-9	NA	NA	TRBJ1-1	CASSLGARSPEAFF	TGTGCCAGCAGCTTAGGGGCGCGTTCACCTGAAGCTTTCTTT
TRBV28	once	TRBD1	TRBJ1-1	CASSVTQGAEAFF	TGTGCCAGCAGTGTAACACAGGGGGCTGAAGCTTTCTTT
TRBV4-1	NA	NA	TRBJ2-7	CASSQDDGVSYEQYF	TGCGCCAGCAGCCAAGATGACGGCGTCTCCTACGAGCAGTACTTC
TRBV27	NA	TRBD1	TRBJ2-7	CASSLIRGRAYEQYF	TGTGCCAGCAGTTTAATCAGGGGGCGGGCGTACGAGCAGTACTTC
TRBV19	once	NA	TRBJ1-1	CATATPTPGGTEAFF	TGTGCCACCGCTACCCCGACCCCCGGAGGGACTGAAGCTTTCTTT
TRBV14	NA	NA	TRBJ2-2	CASSPYLPNTGELFF	TGTGCCAGCAGCCCATACCTCCCGAACACCGGGGAGCTGTTTTTT
TRBV9	NA	TRBD1	TRBJ1-2	CASSLDRVGGDYGYTF	TGTGCCAGCAGCTTAGACAGGGTCGGCGGCGACTATGGCTACACCTTC